The 22 T cell receptor beta chains reported below all come from one sample, sequenced in a study of CD8 T cells in Susac syndrome. RNA in amounts of roughly 0.5 to 1 ug was reverse transcribed with random hexamers. Each CDR3 protein gets one entry after TCRdb re-called the immunoSEQ multiplex PCR reads with MiXCR. Of 170,000 or so distinct CDR3 sequences listed, approximately 93% are singletons. The sequenced sample was CD4+ T cells from PBMCs. Receptor source: a human donor with multiple sclerosis.

The chain is built from TRBV3-1 and TRBJ1-1; unclear D gene. The germline V gene has CDR1 LGHDT and CDR2 YNNKEL (reference sequence). This CDR3 is 15 amino acids long. Trimming took 4 bases from V and 1 from J, leaving 13 bases between them. CDR3 sequence: CASSPRYLGNTEAFF. In nucleotides, the CDR3 is TGTGCCAGCAGCCCCCGTTATCTTGGGAACACTGAAGCTTTCTTT.

The chain couples TRBV18 to TRBJ1-2; TRBD1 is a possible D gene (6 bases). Per germline, CDR1 KGHSH and CDR2 LQKENI. This CDR3 is built from 15 residues. Trimming took off 0 bases at V and 1 base at J, with 9 bases between the two ends. The DNA of the CDR3 is TGTGCCAGCTCACCACCAAACAGGGTTAACTATGGCTACACCTTC. This sequence encodes CASSPPNRVNYGYTF.

The chain carries TRBV30 and TRBJ2-1; D remains ambiguous. CDR1 is GTSNPN and CDR2 is SVGIG in the germline V gene (reference sequence). The V and J ends lost 3 bases and 2 bases respectively, with 8 bases between them. CDR3 length: 13 residues. The CDR3, as DNA: TGTGCCTGGAGCGGCGGCGCCTACAATGAGCAGTTCTTC. Its protein is CAWSGGAYNEQFF.

In this sample, this clonotype turned up once. V is TRBV20-1 and J is TRBJ2-5; TRBD2 is a possible D gene (5 bases). The CDR3 extends over 12 amino acids. Germline lookup yields CDR1 DFQATT and CDR2 SNEGSKA (reference sequence). Deletions cut 1 base from V and 7 bases from J, with 10 bases between. CDR3 in amino acids: CSARVSSGTQYF. In DNA, the CDR3 is TGCAGTGCTAGAGTTAGCAGCGGGACCCAGTACTTC.

The chain employs TRBV12-3 or TRBV12-4 and TRBJ2-1; D call uncertain. This CDR3 is 13 amino acids long. V was shortened by 4 bases and J by 6 bases, with 10 bases between the two germline ends. The CDR3 coding sequence is TGTGCCAGCAGTTCCGAGGAGATCAATGAGCAGTTCTTC. Amino acid sequence: CASSSEEINEQFF.

A single count supports this clonotype. The chain links TRBV30 to TRBJ2-2, with 10 bases matching TRBD2. V lost 8 bases to trimming and J lost 0 bases; unmatched junction nucleotides: 0. This CDR3 is 13 amino acids long. From germline, CDR1 is GTSNPN and CDR2 SVGIG (reference sequence). The DNA for the CDR3 is TGTGCCGGGACTAGCGCGAACACCGGGGAGCTGTTTTTT. Residues: CAGTSANTGELFF.

V gene TRBV12-3 or TRBV12-4 combines with J gene TRBJ2-2; D unresolved. With 8 bases removed from V and 3 bases from J, the gap between germline ends came to 10 bases. The CDR3 is 13 residues long. The CDR3 here is CASRKLDTGELFF. The CDR3 nucleotides read TGTGCCAGCCGAAAGCTGGACACCGGGGAGCTGTTTTTT.

The V gene is TRBV24-1, the J gene TRBJ2-1, with TRBD1 as a possible D gene (5 bases). Germline V gene data show CDR1 as KGHDR and CDR2 as SFDVKD. CDR3 length: 14 residues. V lost 3 bases and J 8 bases, leaving 13 bases between the germline ends. CDR3 nucleotides: TGTGCCACCAGTGATGGGGCCCTTAGCCATGAGCAGTTCTTC. Amino acids: CATSDGALSHEQFF.

The V gene is TRBV12-3 or TRBV12-4, the J gene TRBJ2-1, with 11 bases aligning to TRBD1. Germline trimming cut 5 bases from V and 0 bases from J; bases unmatched to any gene: 9. CDR3 size: 18 residues. The CDR3 protein is CASSPGQGASVSYNEQFF. As DNA, the CDR3 is TGTGCCAGCAGTCCAGGACAGGGGGCGAGTGTCTCCTACAATGAGCAGTTCTTC.

The gene calls are TRBV7-9 and TRBJ1-2; D gene ambiguous. The CDR3 covers 14 residues. In germline, CDR1 is SEHNR, CDR2 FQNEAQ (reference sequence). V was clipped by 5 bases and J by 4 bases, with 14 bases between them. The CDR3 bases are TGTGCCAGCAGCCCCCTCAACGCGGGCTATGGCTACACCTTC. This gives the protein CASSPLNAGYGYTF.

The chain employs TRBV23-1 and TRBJ1-5; D is possibly TRBD1 (5 bases). TRBV23-1 is placed among ORFs of uncertain function. The CDR3 is 16 amino acids. V lost 4 bases and J lost 2, with 15 bases in between. CDR3: CASSLTEGNGNQPQHF. The CDR3 nucleotides read TGCGCCAGCAGTCTCACCGAGGGGAACGGCAATCAGCCCCAGCATTTT.

The CDR3 is CASRQGPTNEKLFF. The CDR3 DNA is TGTGCCAGCAGACAGGGTCCAACTAATGAAAAACTGTTTTTT. The V call is TRBV7-9, the J call TRBJ1-4, with D tentatively TRBD1 (6 bases). The CDR3 consists of 14 residues. Trimming stripped 6 bases from V and 0 bases from J, with 8 bases between. Germline V gives CDR1 SEHNR, CDR2 FQNEAQ (reference sequence). Filled out from reference TRBV7-9 and TRBJ1-4, the complete variable domain reads DTGVSQNPRHKITKRGQNVTFRCDPISEHNRLYWYRQTLGQGPEFLTYFQNEAQLEKSRLLSDRFSAERPKGSFSTLEIQRTEQGDSAMYLCASRQGPTNEKLFFGSGTQLSVL.

The chain employs TRBV6-1 and TRBJ2-3; unclear D gene. This CDR3 region has 17 residues. The germline gives CDR1 MNHNS, CDR2 SASEGT. V lost 0 bases to trimming and J lost 2 bases, with 15 bases between them. Written as DNA, the CDR3 is TGTGCCAGCAGTGAAGCGCTTCCCGGTTGGTCCACAGATACGCAGTATTTT. It translates to CASSEALPGWSTDTQYF.

The chain uses TRBV28 and TRBJ2-5; D is uncertain. The CDR3 is made up of 12 amino acids. In germline, CDR1 is MDHEN, CDR2 SYDVKM. Deletions cut 5 bases from V and 2 bases from J, with 6 bases between. The CDR3 nucleotides read TGTGCCAGCAGTGTGCAGCAAGAGACCCAGTACTTC. Residues: CASSVQQETQYF.

The chain has TRBV5-1 and TRBJ1-1; D call uncertain. The V gene's germline CDR1 is SGHRS and CDR2 YFSETQ. The V end was cut by 1 base, the J end by 3 bases, with 7 bases between. The CDR3 length is 13 residues. CDR3 amino acids: CASSLLADTEAFF. The CDR3, as DNA: TGCGCCAGCAGCTTGCTAGCCGACACTGAAGCTTTCTTT. The variable domain in full, completed from reference TRBV5-1 and TRBJ1-1, reads KAGVTQTPRYLIKTRGQQVTLSCSPISGHRSVSWYQQTPGQGLQFLFEYFSETQRNKGNFPGRFSGRQFSNSRSEMNVSTLELGDSALYLCASSLLADTEAFFGQGTRLTVV.

This rearrangement joins TRBV12-3 or TRBV12-4 to TRBJ2-5; D perhaps matches TRBD2 (5 bases). The CDR3 consists of 13 residues. The V gene lost 2 bases and the J gene lost 5 bases, with 9 bases spanning the gap. This CDR3 reads CASSLRERETQYF. The CDR3 DNA reads as TGTGCCAGCAGTTTAAGGGAGCGGGAGACCCAGTACTTC.

This chain joins TRBV30 and TRBJ1-2, with D possibly being TRBD1 (6 bases). Trimming cost V 4 bases and J 4 bases, with 16 bases left between them. CDR1 is GTSNPN, CDR2 SVGIG, per germline (reference sequence). This CDR3 spans 14 amino acids. CDR3 residues: CAWTGARWTYGYTF. CDR3 coding DNA: TGTGCCTGGACAGGGGCCCGTTGGACCTATGGCTACACCTTC.

The chain uses TRBV25-1 and TRBJ2-4; D may be TRBD1 or TRBD2 (6 bases each). The CDR3 loop spans 13 amino acids. Germline loops: CDR1 MGHDK, CDR2 SYGVNS. The V end was cut by 6 bases, the J end by 10 bases, with 16 bases between. CDR3 region: CASREGGGAIQYF. The CDR3 DNA sequence: TGTGCCAGCAGGGAGGGGGGTGGCGCTATTCAGTACTTC.

This chain uses TRBV6-2 or TRBV6-3 with TRBJ2-5; no clear D gene. V lost 6 bases and J lost 1, with 9 bases in between. There are 13 residues in the CDR3. Germline CDR1 and CDR2: MNHEY and SVGEGT. The CDR3 DNA reads as TGTGCCAGCAGGGAGACAACCCAAGAGACCCAGTACTTC. This codes for CASRETTQETQYF.

This chain uses TRBV30 with TRBJ1-4; TRBD1 aligns across 7 bases. Germline V lookup: CDR1 GTSNPN, CDR2 SVGIG (reference sequence). The CDR3 contains 16 residues. V gave up 1 base and J gave up 9 bases; unmatched junction bases: 14. The CDR3, as DNA: TGTGCCTGGAGTGACCCCGACAGGGATCTCATGAAAAAACTGTTTTTT. Protein product: CAWSDPDRDLMKKLFF. The full variable domain, rest sourced from reference TRBV30 and TRBJ1-4, is SQTIHQWPATLVQPVGSPLSLECTVEGTSNPNLYWYRQAAGRGLQLLFYSVGIGQISSEVPQNLSASRPQDRQFILSSKKLLLSDSGFYLCAWSDPDRDLMKKLFFGSGTQLSVL.

The chain couples TRBV19 to TRBJ1-6, with D unclear. V lost 9 bases and J lost 10, with 13 bases in between. The CDR3 length is 12 residues. The germline V gene encodes CDR1 LNHDA and CDR2 SQIVND (reference sequence). CDR3 sequence reads: CASGTYGSPLHF. Here the CDR3 DNA reads TGTGCCAGCGGAACTTACGGGTCACCCCTCCACTTT.

CDR3 loop: CASSLGLAGETQYF. The CDR3 DNA follows: TGTGCCAGCAGCTTGGGGCTAGCGGGAGAGACCCAGTACTTC. The rearrangement uses TRBV5-4 and TRBJ2-5, with 8 positions matching TRBD2. Looked up from germline, CDR1 is SGHNT and CDR2 is YYREEE (reference sequence). The J segment lost 4 bases and the V segment lost 0 bases, leaving 2 bases of the junction unmatched. The CDR3 has 14 residues.